Following are 28 T cell receptor beta chains from one sample sequenced in a study of circulating CD8 cells and anti-PD-1 response in melanoma (TCRdb year 2020). Sequencing took place on a NextSeq 500. TCR libraries were prepared from roughly 14 ng of total RNA with the QIAseq Immune Repertoire RNA Library Kit, Human TCR Panel. In-frame beta chains were kept once TCRdb had trimmed the public reads at Q25 with fastp and called clones with MiXCR. Under each unique CDR3 protein, matching rows form one entry showing the most common genes and DNA. This sample gives roughly 710 distinct CDR3 sequences in total; about 8% of them show up just once. Approximately 33% of the sample lies in the top ten. Four subsets defined by PD-1 and/or TIGIT were sorted from live CD3+CD8+TCRalphabeta+ cells on a BD FACSAria II cell sorter. The sample was CD8+ T cells from PBMCs, taken at baseline or after one month of anti-PD-1 therapy (not recorded which). These receptors came from a human donor with melanoma.

By frequency in the sample, this clonotype is medium-sized. This chain connects TRBV20-1 to TRBJ2-7; the D is unclear. The CDR3 is 14 residues long. V was shortened by 5 bases and J by 0 bases, with 14 bases between the two germline ends. Germline V gene sequence: CDR1 DFQATT, CDR2 SNEGSKA (reference sequence). CDR3 sequence: CSAAPTEYSYEQYF. DNA of the CDR3: TGCAGTGCTGCCCCGACGGAATACTCCTACGAGCAGTACTTC.

Within the sample, this clonotype is large. The chain carries TRBV4-1 and TRBJ2-3; D unresolved. Germline-derived CDR1 and CDR2 are MGHRA and YSYEKL. Trimming pared 1 base from V and 0 bases from J, leaving 8 bases between. The CDR3 loop spans 15 amino acids. The CDR3 protein is CASSQGSPSTDTQYF. CDR3 in DNA: TGCGCCAGCAGCCAAGGGTCCCCGAGCACAGATACGCAGTATTTT.

By share, this clonotype ranks as medium-sized (0.01 to 0.1%). The chain links TRBV19 to TRBJ2-1; no reliable D call. The CDR3 contains 11 residues. Trimming shortened V by 1 base and J by 7 bases, and 2 bases separated the two germline ends. From germline, CDR1 is LNHDA and CDR2 SQIVND (reference sequence). CDR3 DNA sequence: TGTGCCAGTAGTATAGGGAATGAGCAGTTCTTC. It specifies CASSIGNEQFF.

Sample share makes this clonotype medium-sized. The chain recombines TRBV28 with TRBJ1-3; no firm D call. The ends were cut back, 6 bases at V and 2 bases at J, with 8 bases in the middle. The CDR3 sequence is 13 residues long. Germline V gene data show CDR1 as MDHEN and CDR2 as SYDVKM. The CDR3 DNA reads TGTGCCAGCAGCCCGACGCCTGGAAACACCATATATTTT. This encodes CASSPTPGNTIYF.

By its share, this clonotype is medium-sized. V and J are TRBV20-1 and TRBJ2-7, with D hard to call. This CDR3 contains 13 residues. Germline V gene sequence: CDR1 DFQATT, CDR2 SNEGSKA (reference sequence). V lost 3 bases and J 3 bases, leaving 12 bases between the germline ends. The CDR3 DNA reads as TGCAGTGCTAGTGAACTGGGCGGCTACGAGCAGTACTTC. Protein sequence: CSASELGGYEQYF.

Sample share makes this clonotype large (0.1 to 1%). The V and J genes are TRBV24-1 and TRBJ2-7; D is unresolved. The germline CDR1 and CDR2 sequences are KGHDR and SFDVKD. The CDR3 consists of 11 residues. The V end lost 7 bases, the J end lost 2 bases, and 5 bases lay between the germline ends. CDR3: CATSSAYEQYF. CDR3 DNA: TGTGCCACCAGCTCCGCCTACGAGCAGTACTTC.

This clonotype is medium-sized within its sample. The chain joins TRBV28 to TRBJ2-3; D is perhaps TRBD1 (5 bases). From germline, CDR1 is MDHEN and CDR2 SYDVKM. Deletions cut 6 bases from V and 4 bases from J, with 14 bases between. The CDR3 contains 14 residues. CDR3 nucleotides: TGTGCCAGCAGCTCAAGGGTGGGGCCAGATACGCAGTATTTT. It specifies CASSSRVGPDTQYF. Filled out from reference TRBV28 and TRBJ2-3, the complete variable domain reads DVKVTQSSRYLVKRTGEKVFLECVQDMDHENMFWYRQDPGLGLRLIYFSYDVKMKEKGDIPEGYSVSREKKERFSLILESASTNQTSMYLCASSSRVGPDTQYFGPGTRLTVL.

This clonotype is classed as medium-sized (0.01 to 0.1%). CDR3 DNA sequence: TGTGCCAGCAGCTTAGATTGGCGGGAGACATACAATGAGCAGTTCTTC. Protein sequence: CASSLDWRETYNEQFF. The rearrangement uses TRBV7-2 and TRBJ2-1; 7 bases fit TRBD2. V was pared by 1 base and J by 4 bases, with 7 bases of the junction left unmatched. Per germline, CDR1 SGHTA and CDR2 FQGNSA. This CDR3 contains 16 residues.

In this sample, this clonotype is medium-sized (0.01 to 0.1%). This chain connects TRBV4-1 to TRBJ1-1, with D maybe TRBD1 (6 bases). Trimming took 2 bases from V and 1 from J, leaving 14 bases between them. The germline V gene has CDR1 MGHRA and CDR2 YSYEKL. This CDR3 region has 16 residues. The CDR3 nucleotides are TGCGCCAGCAGCCAAATGGGGCAGGGGACGAACACTGAAGCTTTCTTT. This codes for CASSQMGQGTNTEAFF.

By sample fraction, this clonotype is medium-sized (0.01 to 0.1%). This rearrangement joins TRBV19 to TRBJ2-5; the match to TRBD1 covers 9 bases. Germline assignment: CDR1 LNHDA and CDR2 SQIVND (reference sequence). The length of the CDR3 is 16 residues. V lost 5 bases and J lost 5; bases outside the gene matches: 12. The CDR3 coding sequence is TGTGCCAGTAGTCCCGTCGCACAGGGGGCGGTGGAGACCCAGTACTTC. This translates into CASSPVAQGAVETQYF.

This clonotype is classed as medium-sized. The CDR3 bases are TGCAGTGCTAGAGACCCAGGCTATTCCGCCCGAACTTCCTACGAGCAGTACTTC. Its protein is CSARDPGYSARTSYEQYF. The chain carries TRBV20-1 and TRBJ2-7; D remains unclear. The CDR3 is 18 amino acids. The V gene's germline CDR1 is DFQATT and CDR2 SNEGSKA (reference sequence). V lost 0 bases and J lost 1, with 22 bases in between.

This clonotype is categorized as medium-sized. V usage is TRBV5-6 and J usage is TRBJ2-5, with 7 bases lining up with TRBD1. CDR3 length: 12 residues. Germline V CDR1 and CDR2: SGHDT, YYEEEE. V shed 5 bases and J 5 bases; nucleotides not matched to a gene: 3. The CDR3 sequence is CASSLRGETQYF. The CDR3 nucleotides read TGTGCCAGCAGTCTCAGGGGGGAGACCCAGTACTTC.

A remark on this clonotype: This likely traces to a read error, being one base from a far larger clone. The CDR3 DNA is TGTGCCAGCAGCGGTCAGAATGAGGAAGAGACCCAGTTCTTC. Translation gives CASSGQNEEETQFF. This chain joins TRBV9 and TRBJ2-1; D remains ambiguous. CDR1 and CDR2 (germline): SGDLS, YYNGEE. V lost 3 bases and J lost 13, with 20 bases in between. This CDR3 has 14 amino acids.

For this clonotype: One base away lies a much larger clone, so this may be a sequencing read error. The chain carries TRBV28 and TRBJ2-1; unclear D gene. Germline lookup yields CDR1 MDHEN and CDR2 SYDVKM. The length of the CDR3 is 15 residues. The CDR3 sequence is CASGFTTGDYNEQFF. The CDR3 DNA sequence: TGTGCCAGCGGTTTTACCACGGGCGACTACAATGAGCAGTTCTTC.

This clonotype rates as large. The V gene is TRBV5-6, the J gene TRBJ2-2; D is unclear. CDR1 is SGHDT and CDR2 is YYEEEE in the germline V gene. V lost 2 bases and J lost 6, with 2 bases in between. This CDR3 has 11 residues. The CDR3 protein is CASSFAGELFF. As DNA, the CDR3 is TGTGCCAGCAGCTTCGCCGGGGAGCTGTTTTTT.

By proportion, this clonotype is medium-sized. The rearrangement links TRBV20-1 to TRBJ2-3; 10 nucleotides agree with TRBD1. Germline V CDR1 and CDR2: DFQATT, SNEGSKA (reference sequence). This CDR3 is built from 13 residues. The CDR3 spells CGYDRGLTDTQYF. CDR3 sequence (DNA): TGCGGCTATGACAGGGGGCTCACAGATACGCAGTATTTT.

This clonotype qualifies as large. The rearrangement joins TRBV27 to TRBJ2-3, with no clear D. This CDR3 spans 14 amino acids. Germline V gives CDR1 MNHEY, CDR2 SMNVEV (reference sequence). Trimming shortened V by 3 bases and J by 4 bases, and 11 bases separated the two germline ends. The CDR3 spells CASSFSVLADTQYF. The CDR3 nucleotides read TGTGCCAGCAGTTTCTCCGTGTTGGCAGATACGCAGTATTTT.

Judged by abundance, this clonotype is medium-sized. The chain recombines TRBV27 with TRBJ2-7; TRBD1 might be the D (6 bases). This CDR3 is built from 14 residues. Looked up from germline, CDR1 is MNHEY and CDR2 is SMNVEV (reference sequence). V was shortened by 4 bases and J by 6 bases, with 16 bases between the two germline ends. DNA of the CDR3: TGTGCCAGCAGTTCCATCCCAGGGGCGGGCGAGCAGTACTTC. This gives the protein CASSSIPGAGEQYF.

This clonotype is medium-sized (0.01 to 0.1%) in the sample. The chain is built from TRBV7-9 and TRBJ2-1; the D call may be TRBD1 or TRBD2 (7 bases each). Trimming removed 5 bases from V and 2 bases from J, with 19 bases in between. Looked up from germline, CDR1 is SEHNR and CDR2 is FQNEAQ (reference sequence). There are 17 residues in the CDR3. CDR3 coding DNA: TGTGCCAGCAGCCCCTGGGGGGGACAGAGAACCTACAATGAGCAGTTCTTC. This translates into CASSPWGGQRTYNEQFF. The variable domain in full, with the rest retrieved from reference TRBV7-9 and TRBJ2-1, is DTGVSQNPRHKITKRGQNVTFRCDPISEHNRLYWYRQTLGQGPEFLTYFQNEAQLEKSRLLSDRFSAERPKGSFSTLEIQRTEQGDSAMYLCASSPWGGQRTYNEQFFGPGTRLTVL.

This clonotype is labeled as large. This rearrangement joins TRBV19 to TRBJ1-1, with a tentative D call TRBD1 (5 bases). Germline V CDR1 and CDR2: LNHDA, SQIVND (reference sequence). The CDR3 is made up of 13 amino acids. Trimming shortened V by 5 bases and J by 11 bases, and 18 bases separated the two germline ends. CDR3 amino acids: CASSHPWGLGAFF. The CDR3 coding sequence is TGTGCCAGTAGTCATCCGTGGGGCTTGGGTGCTTTCTTT.

This clonotype is termed medium-sized. The CDR3 sequence is CASSFTTGDYNEQFF. CDR3 DNA sequence: TGTGCCAGCAGTTTTACCACGGGCGACTACAATGAGCAGTTCTTC. The chain recombines TRBV28 with TRBJ2-1; D gene unclear. CDR3 length: 15 residues. Per germline, CDR1 MDHEN and CDR2 SYDVKM. V lost 3 bases and J lost 3, with 12 bases in between. The entire variable domain, with the rest obtained from reference TRBV28 and TRBJ2-1, is as follows: DVKVTQSSRYLVKRTGEKVFLECVQDMDHENMFWYRQDPGLGLRLIYFSYDVKMKEKGDIPEGYSVSREKKERFSLILESASTNQTSMYLCASSFTTGDYNEQFFGPGTRLTVL.

This clonotype is deemed large. V is TRBV2 and J is TRBJ2-1; 11 bases line up with TRBD1. J gave up 8 bases and V 5 bases, and 11 bases lay outside the gene matches. Germline CDR1 is SNHLY and CDR2 is FYNNEI. The CDR3 is 16 amino acids. DNA for the CDR3: TGTGCCAGCAGTTACGACCGGGACAGGGGGGTGTATGAGCAGTTCTTC. Encoded protein: CASSYDRDRGVYEQFF.

This clonotype is labeled as large. The chain links TRBV2 to TRBJ2-4, with 7 bases matching TRBD2. The CDR3 is made up of 14 amino acids. V was clipped by 8 bases and J by 4 bases; unmatched bases: 8. Germline CDR1 is SNHLY and CDR2 is FYNNEI. CDR3 nucleotides: TGTGCCAGCTCTAGAGATAGCGGGAAAAACATTCAGTACTTC. Its translation: CASSRDSGKNIQYF.

This clonotype is labeled as medium-sized. This rearrangement joins TRBV5-6 to TRBJ2-3; D not certain. The CDR3 loop spans 14 amino acids. Germline lookup yields CDR1 SGHDT and CDR2 YYEEEE. V was pared by 0 bases and J by 4 bases, with 9 bases between. The CDR3 reads CASSLVGKADTQYF. The CDR3 DNA sequence: TGTGCCAGCAGCTTGGTAGGGAAGGCAGATACGCAGTATTTT.

This clonotype is categorized as medium-sized. The chain recombines TRBV25-1 with TRBJ2-1; D not certain. V was shortened by 8 bases and J by 6 bases, with 14 bases between the two germline ends. The CDR3 sequence is 13 residues long. Looked up from germline, CDR1 is MGHDK and CDR2 is SYGVNS. CDR3 nucleotides: TGTGCCAGCGCAGGAACGTGGGCCAATGAGCAGTTCTTC. Translating gives CASAGTWANEQFF. The variable domain in full, with the rest retrieved from reference TRBV25-1 and TRBJ2-1, is EADIYQTPRYLVIGTGKKITLECSQTMGHDKMYWYQQDPGMELHLIHYSYGVNSTEKGDLSSESTVSRIRTEHFPLTLESARPSHTSQYLCASAGTWANEQFFGPGTRLTVL.

Sample share makes this clonotype medium-sized. V is TRBV20-1 and J is TRBJ2-1; D is perhaps TRBD2 (7 bases). This CDR3 contains 13 residues. Deletions cut 3 bases from V and 3 bases from J, with 9 bases between. In germline, CDR1 is DFQATT, CDR2 SNEGSKA (reference sequence). This chain's CDR3 is CSASGGLYNEQFF. For the CDR3, the DNA is TGCAGTGCTAGCGGGGGGCTCTACAATGAGCAGTTCTTC.

CDR3 bases: TGTGCCAGTAGTAGACAACCGGGGGTACTGTACTTC. This encodes CASSRQPGVLYF. V usage is TRBV19 and J usage is TRBJ2-5; perhaps TRBD2 as D (6 bases). Germline values: CDR1 LNHDA, CDR2 SQIVND (reference sequence). Trimming shortened V by 4 bases and J by 13 bases, and 16 bases separated the two germline ends. The CDR3 is 12 residues long.

This clonotype is classed as medium-sized (0.01 to 0.1%). V gene TRBV6-2 or TRBV6-3 combines with J gene TRBJ2-6; D not resolved. Trimming took off 6 bases at V and 0 bases at J, with 21 bases between the two ends. This CDR3 has 19 amino acids. Germline-derived CDR1 and CDR2 are MNHEY and SVGEGT. The CDR3 sequence is CASSPYMVRADSGANVLTF. The CDR3 region has the DNA TGTGCCAGCAGCCCCTATATGGTCCGGGCAGACTCTGGGGCCAACGTCCTGACTTTC.